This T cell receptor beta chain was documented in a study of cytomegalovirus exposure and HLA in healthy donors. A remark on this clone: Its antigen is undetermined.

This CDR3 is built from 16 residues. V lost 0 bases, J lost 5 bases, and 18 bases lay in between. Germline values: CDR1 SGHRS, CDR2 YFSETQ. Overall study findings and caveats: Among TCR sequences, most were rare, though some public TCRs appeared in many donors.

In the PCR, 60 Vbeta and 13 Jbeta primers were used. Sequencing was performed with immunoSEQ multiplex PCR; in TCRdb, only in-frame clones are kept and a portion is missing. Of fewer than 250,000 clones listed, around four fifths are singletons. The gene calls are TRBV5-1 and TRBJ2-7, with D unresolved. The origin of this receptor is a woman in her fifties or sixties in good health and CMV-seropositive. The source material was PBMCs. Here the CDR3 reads CASSLGVSGSLDEQYF. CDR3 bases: TGCGCCAGCAGCTTGGGGGTTTCGGGTTCTCTCGACGAGCAGTACTTC. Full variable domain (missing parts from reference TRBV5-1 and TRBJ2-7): KAGVTQTPRYLIKTRGQQVTLSCSPISGHRSVSWYQQTPGQGLQFLFEYFSETQRNKGNFPGRFSGRQFSNSRSEMNVSTLELGDSALYLCASSLGVSGSLDEQYFGPGTRLTVT.